The present T cell receptor beta chain was sequenced within a study of beta chain features in type 1 diabetes. Study-level results: TCRB CDR3s were moderately but significantly shorter in Type 1 diabetes patients in all four CD4+ subsets.

There are 15 residues in the CDR3. Germline CDR1 is MNHEY and CDR2 is SVGAGI. Trimming shortened V by 0 bases and J by 2 bases, and 8 bases separated the two germline ends. Concerning this clone: Its antigen is not identified.

Expressed TCRB transcripts were sequenced, since all the RNA that had been isolated was reverse transcribed. Clones were sequenced by immunoSEQ multiplex PCR, and TCRdb holds only the in-frame ones, with some missing. This table has approximately 160,000 clones, 63% appearing once. Once sorted, every population was more than 95% pure. This TCR derives from a man aged 25 to 40 with type 1 diabetes. The sample taken for sequencing was naive CD4+ T cells from blood. This rearrangement joins TRBV6-5 to TRBJ1-3, with D unresolved. CDR3: CASSYSISTGNTIYF. The CDR3 DNA is TGTGCCAGCAGTTACTCGATTTCTACTGGAAACACCATATATTTT.